This T cell receptor (beta chain) was captured by sequencing in a study of T cell responses to AZD1222 COVID-19 vaccine. Germline lookup yields CDR1 SEHNR and CDR2 FQNEAQ (reference sequence). The CDR3 consists of 14 residues. The V gene end was trimmed by 5 bases and the J gene end by 3 bases; junction bases not matched to a gene: 7. The repertoire was sequenced with immunoSEQ multiplex PCR; TCRdb's copy has only in-frame clones and lacks some. This table has about 150,000 clones, just over 90% appearing once. The sample consisted of peripheral blood, taken on day 0 of AZD1222 vaccination. The chain links TRBV7-9 to TRBJ2-7; 7 positions match TRBD1. This TCR was recovered from an adult in good health. The CDR3 reads CASSPPTGIYEQYF. DNA for the CDR3: TGTGCCAGCAGCCCCCCGACAGGGATCTACGAGCAGTACTTC.